This is a list of T cell receptor beta chains from one sample in a study of Tregs in tolerant kidney transplant recipients. Libraries were prepared by immunoSEQ multiplex PCR; TCRdb keeps only in-frame clonotypes and omits some of them. The sample comprises about 81,000 clones, roughly 90% of which are singletons, and more than 1.5% rests with the top ten. The source material was CD4+ T cells from blood (PBMCs), sampled 24 months after the transplant. These receptor sequences come from a human patient who received a combined kidney and bone marrow transplant. Some of these T cells may belong to the graft donor. The CDR3 runs from the conserved cysteine through the conserved F or W. A D gene is named only where the DNA matches it firmly. Rows may omit the clone size; those that give it use once, few, many or a size class.

J,size,D,V,DNA,CDR3
TRBJ2-5,.,TRBD1,TRBV18,TGTGCCAGCTCTCCGGACAGGGGGCAAGAGACCCAGTACTTC,CASSPDRGQETQYF
TRBJ2-5,.,TRBD2,TRBV7-3,TGTGCCAGCAGCATAAGGGGCGGGAGCCCTCAAGAGACCCAGTACTTC,CASSIRGGSPQETQYF
TRBJ1-2,.,TRBD1,TRBV18,TGTGCCAGCTCACCACAGAGACAGGGGGCGGCTGCTGGCTACACCTTC,CASSPQRQGAAAGYTF
TRBJ2-7,.,TRBD1,TRBV30,TGTGCCTGGAGTACCGGGACAGGTAGCTCCTACGAGCAGTACTTC,CAWSTGTGSSYEQYF
TRBJ2-3,.,.,TRBV7-2,TGTGCCAGCAGCTTAGTTGCGTTGGATACGCAGTATTTT,CASSLVALDTQYF
TRBJ2-7,.,TRBD2,TRBV19,TGTGCCAGTAGTGCGGGACTAGCGGGGAAGAACGAGCAGTACTTC,CASSAGLAGKNEQYF
TRBJ2-5,.,TRBD2,TRBV7-9,TGTGCCAGCAGCTTACCTCTGCTTAGCTCGGGGGGGCCGGGGACCCAGTACTTC,CASSLPLLSSGGPGTQYF
TRBJ1-2,.,.,TRBV6-5,TGTGCCAGCAGTTACGGGGCGAGGCAGGAGGGTGGCTACACCTTC,CASSYGARQEGGYTF
TRBJ2-2,.,TRBD1,TRBV7-6,TGTGCCAGCAGCGGAGACAGGGGCGGGGAGCTGTTTTTT,CASSGDRGGELFF
TRBJ1-5,.,.,TRBV9,TGTGCCAGCAGCGCCCAGGGTTCCAATCAGCCCCAGCATTTT,CASSAQGSNQPQHF
TRBJ2-7,.,.,TRBV19,TGTGCCAGTAGTATAAATCGGGAGTCCTACGAGCAGTACTTC,CASSINRESYEQYF
TRBJ1-2,.,.,TRBV7-2,TGTGCCAGCAGCTTTTCGAGCGTTGAGTTATATCACTATGGCTACACCTTC,CASSFSSVELYHYGYTF
TRBJ2-1,.,TRBD2,TRBV5-1,TGCGCCAGCAGCCGGACGGGGGGTCCATACAATGAGCAGTTCTTC,CASSRTGGPYNEQFF
TRBJ1-3,.,TRBD1,TRBV30,TGTGCCTGGAACGTAGGGACAGGGGGCTTTCACTCGAGCTCTGGAAACACCATATATTTT,CAWNVGTGGFHSSSGNTIYF
TRBJ2-1,.,TRBD1,TRBV4-1,TGCGCCAGCAGCCCGAACGTCGAGGGGACAGCCTCGTACAATGAGCAGTTCTTC,CASSPNVEGTASYNEQFF
TRBJ1-5,.,.,TRBV7-2,TGTGCCAGCAGCTTAGGCGGGGGAGACCAGCCCCAGCATTTT,CASSLGGGDQPQHF
TRBJ1-5,few,TRBD1,TRBV18,TGTGCCAGCTCATCACAGGGGGGGGGTCAGCCCCAGCATTTT,CASSSQGGGQPQHF
TRBJ2-5,.,TRBD1,TRBV7-2,TGTGCCAGCAGCTTAGGGATTCAGGGGGCGGGAGAGACCCAGTACTTC,CASSLGIQGAGETQYF
TRBJ2-2,.,.,TRBV5-1,TGCGCCAGCAGCTTGGCGCGGCACTATCTCGCGAACACCGGGGAGCTGTTTTTT,CASSLARHYLANTGELFF
TRBJ2-3,.,TRBD2,TRBV5-1,TGCGCCAGCAGCTTGGTTAGCGGGGGGCCGGGGACAGATACGCAGTATTTT,CASSLVSGGPGTDTQYF
TRBJ1-6,once,.,TRBV2,TGTGCCAGCAGTGAAAGGGGGGGGGTTTATAATTCCCCCCTCCACTTT,CASSERGGVYNSPLHF
TRBJ1-4,.,.,TRBV30,TGTGCCTGGAGTTCGGGGGGGGAAAAACTGTTTTTT,CAWSSGGEKLFF
TRBJ2-7,.,.,TRBV7-9,TGTGCCAGCAGTTTACAGGGTTTAGCCTACGAGCAGTACTTC,CASSLQGLAYEQYF
TRBJ2-3,.,.,TRBV6-5,TGTGCCAGCAGTCTACGCGTCAGCACAGATACGCAGTATTTT,CASSLRVSTDTQYF
TRBJ2-6,few,.,TRBV10-1,TGCGCCAGCAGTGAGTCGGGCCCGTCCTCTGGGGCCAACGTCCTGACTTTC,CASSESGPSSGANVLTF
TRBJ2-7,.,TRBD2,TRBV4-1,TGCGCCAGCAGCCAAGATATTTATTCGGGGGGGATGTCCTACGAGCAGTACTTC,CASSQDIYSGGMSYEQYF
TRBJ2-1,.,.,TRBV5-1,TGCGCCAGCAGCTTGGCCGGGACTCAGGACGAGCAGTTCTTC,CASSLAGTQDEQFF
TRBJ2-1,.,.,TRBV19,TGTGCCAGTAGTATCATACAGGGTCGGAGCTATGAGCAGTTCTTC,CASSIIQGRSYEQFF
TRBJ2-7,once,TRBD1,TRBV2,TGTGCCAGCAGGGACAGGGGCTACGAGCAGTACTTC,CASRDRGYEQYF
TRBJ2-5,.,TRBD2,TRBV4-3,TGCGCCAGCAGCCAAGGGGGGGGTCGAGAGACCCAGTACTTC,CASSQGGGRETQYF
TRBJ2-7,once,TRBD1,TRBV18,TGTGCCAGCTCACCGAGGACAGGCGGCACCTACGAGCAGTACTTC,CASSPRTGGTYEQYF
TRBJ2-7,.,TRBD2,TRBV6-4,TGTGCCACCCAGTGGACTAGCGGGAGGGATTACTACGAGCAGTACTTC,CATQWTSGRDYYEQYF
TRBJ2-1,.,TRBD2,TRBV7-2,TGTGCCAGCAGCTTGGGGACTAGCGGGAGGGGGTACAATGAGCAGTTCTTC,CASSLGTSGRGYNEQFF
TRBJ2-3,.,TRBD1,TRBV14,TGTGCCAGCAGCCAAGTGACAGGGTACGCTACGCAGTATTTT,CASSQVTGYATQYF
TRBJ2-1,.,TRBD2,TRBV7-9,TGTGCCAGCAGCTTAGCTGGCGGGGGTCCCTACAATGAGCAGTTCTTC,CASSLAGGGPYNEQFF
TRBJ2-3,.,.,TRBV6-5,TGTGCCAGCAGTTACCCGGGCACAGATACGCAGTATTTT,CASSYPGTDTQYF
TRBJ2-7,.,.,TRBV7-3,TGTGCCAGCAGCCTCCCGAAGGGGATCCACGAGCAGTACTTC,CASSLPKGIHEQYF